The clone carrying this T cell receptor delta chain was seen only a few times. These data come from a study of gamma-delta T cells after stem cell transplantation. Germline lookup yields CDR1 GEAIGNYY and CDR2 EKD. This CDR3 is 19 amino acids long. V was pared by 0 bases and J by 4 bases, with 14 bases of the junction left unmatched. TCRdb ran CATT on the RT-PCR reads. The data show around 6,500 delta-chain clones, with around a quarter seen just once and 18% held by the top ten. Material for sequencing was gamma-delta T cells. The TCR was taken from a human donor. It is not recorded whose cells these are; they may come from a transplant donor. The chain is built from TRDV2 and TRDJ1; 12 nucleotides agree with TRDD3. The CDR3 region is CACDTVESWGIRTNDKLIF. In DNA form, the CDR3 reads TGTGCCTGTGACACCGTGGAATCCTGGGGGATACGTACGAACGATAAACTCATCTTT.